Given below is one TCR beta chain in context. Its target is not known. One entry per CDR3 protein results from TCRdb running MiXCR on the 5' RACE reads. The sample records 200,000 to 250,000 distinct CDR3 sequences, around 3.1% being singletons. The record originates from a study of T cells after yellow fever vaccination. V lost 1 base and J lost 12, with 16 bases in between. The CDR3 runs to 13 residues. Per the germline V gene, CDR1 is DFQATT and CDR2 is SNEGSKA (reference sequence). General study points: Relatively few clonotypes were ones that appeared in both CD4 and CD8 compartments. Most primary-vaccination clones reappeared after the booster (more than 95% CD4, more than 70% CD8).

The source is a man in his late teens or twenties who received the YFV17D yellow fever vaccine. The rearrangement links TRBV20-1 to TRBJ2-1, with D possibly being TRBD2 (6 bases). Sample: CD4+ T cells sorted from PBMCs, taken 10 days after the yellow fever booster vaccination. CDR3 protein: CSARVPGLQGQFF. The CDR3 coding sequence is TGCAGTGCTAGAGTGCCGGGACTCCAAGGGCAGTTCTTC.